These 9 T cell receptor beta chains share one sample of origin, sequenced in a study of cytomegalovirus exposure and HLA in healthy donors. This PCR relied on a set of 60 Vbeta primers and 13 Jbeta primers. Only in-frame clones appear in the TCRdb table, and some are missing; sequencing was by immunoSEQ multiplex PCR. The sample is made up of over 25,000 clones, and the top ten hold 0.55% to 0.75% of it. Sample: PBMCs. The receptors shown here come from a man aged 25 to 40 in good health and CMV-seronegative.

This sequence joins TRBV5-6 and TRBJ2-7, with 14 bases lining up with TRBD2. In germline, CDR1 is SGHDT, CDR2 YYEEEE. The V gene end was trimmed by 4 bases and the J gene end by 3 bases; junction bases not matched to a gene: 6. The CDR3 is 16 residues long. CDR3 sequence (DNA): TGTGCCAGCAGCCGGACTAGCGGGAGGTACCACTACGAGCAGTACTTC. Residues: CASSRTSGRYHYEQYF.

CDR3 bases: TGTGCCAGCAGTGAAGCTTGGGCTGGCTACACCTTC. Translation: CASSEAWAGYTF. J is TRBJ1-2 and V is TRBV6-1; no reliable D call. Germline V gene lookup returns CDR1 MNHNS and CDR2 SASEGT. The CDR3 contains 12 residues. Trimming removed 0 bases at V and 7 bases at J, with 6 bases between.

The V and J genes are TRBV28 and TRBJ2-7; 10 bases align to TRBD2. The CDR3 is 14 residues long. The J segment lost 3 bases and the V segment lost 7 bases, leaving 6 bases of the junction unmatched. Germline V gives CDR1 MDHEN, CDR2 SYDVKM. This CDR3 is CASNQLAGSYEQYF. In nucleotides, the CDR3 is TGTGCCAGCAACCAACTAGCGGGAAGCTACGAGCAGTACTTC. Full variable domain (remainder filled in from reference TRBV28 and TRBJ2-7): DVKVTQSSRYLVKRTGEKVFLECVQDMDHENMFWYRQDPGLGLRLIYFSYDVKMKEKGDIPEGYSVSREKKERFSLILESASTNQTSMYLCASNQLAGSYEQYFGPGTRLTVT.

This chain connects TRBV25-1 to TRBJ1-6, with D possibly matching TRBD1 (6 bases). V lost 4 bases to trimming and J lost 1 base, with 11 bases between them. This CDR3 has 16 amino acids. The V gene's germline CDR1 is MGHDK and CDR2 SYGVNS. The CDR3 is CASSGHRESYNSPLHF. The CDR3 region has the DNA TGTGCCAGCAGTGGGCACAGGGAATCCTATAATTCACCCCTCCACTTT.

The chain carries TRBV6-4 and TRBJ1-1; 7 bases are a match to TRBD1. Germline lookup yields CDR1 MRHNA and CDR2 SNTAGT. The CDR3 loop spans 13 amino acids. The V gene end was trimmed by 5 bases and the J gene end by 5 bases; junction bases not matched to a gene: 5. CDR3 DNA: TGTGCCAGCAGTCCCTCAGGGGGGACTGAAGCTTTCTTT. Amino acids: CASSPSGGTEAFF.

The chain uses TRBV2 and TRBJ2-5; 8 bases fit TRBD1. V lost 5 bases, J lost 5 bases, and 7 bases stayed unmatched. The CDR3 covers 14 residues. Germline CDR1 reads SNHLY; CDR2 reads FYNNEI. CDR3 protein: CASSRQGPGETQYF. CDR3 sequence (DNA): TGTGCCAGCAGTCGACAGGGGCCGGGGGAGACCCAGTACTTC.

This chain links TRBV9 with TRBJ1-3, with D maybe TRBD1 (5 bases). The CDR3 has 14 residues. Trimming cost V 4 bases and J 3 bases, with 11 bases left between them. Per germline, CDR1 SGDLS and CDR2 YYNGEE. CDR3 in amino acids: CASSFQGFGNTIYF. For the CDR3, the DNA is TGTGCCAGCAGCTTCCAGGGTTTTGGAAACACCATATATTTT.

This chain uses TRBV29-1 with TRBJ2-7; TRBD1 matches 7 bases. V lost 7 bases and J lost 0; bases outside the gene matches: 6. CDR1 is SQVTM and CDR2 is ANQGSEA in the germline V gene. This CDR3 is 13 amino acids long. CDR3 protein: CSASTGASYEQYF. The DNA for the CDR3 is TGCAGCGCTTCTACAGGGGCCTCCTACGAGCAGTACTTC.

The chain links TRBV5-6 to TRBJ2-7; 7 bases align to TRBD2. Trimming cost V 7 bases and J 6 bases; bases outside gene matches: 28. The CDR3 is made up of 19 amino acids. The germline V gene encodes CDR1 SGHDT and CDR2 YYEEEE. This CDR3 is CASGYGAEAFGGGPGEQYF. The CDR3 DNA sequence: TGTGCCAGCGGATATGGGGCCGAGGCCTTCGGGGGAGGGCCTGGCGAGCAGTACTTC.